A single TCR beta chain is shown here with its context. Its target is unknown. This entry is derived from a study of T cell repertoires in cytomegalovirus infection. Germline V gene data show CDR1 as KGHSH and CDR2 as LQKENI. Trimming shortened V by 4 bases and J by 1 base, and 4 bases separated the two germline ends. The CDR3 is made up of 12 amino acids. TCRdb reprocessed the reads via MiXCR and lists one record per CDR3 protein. The data show more than 300,000 distinct CDR3 sequences, approximately 35% seen once. This receptor was taken from a human donor in good health (CMV status not recorded). Some clones in this sample may be carry-over from other donors' samples. The source material was cultured PBMCs, sampled from culture after CMV antigen stimulation. This chain uses TRBV18 with TRBJ1-1, with no clear D. The DNA of the CDR3 is TGTGCCAGCTCACAGCCGAACACTGAAGCTTTCTTT. It codes for CASSQPNTEAFF.